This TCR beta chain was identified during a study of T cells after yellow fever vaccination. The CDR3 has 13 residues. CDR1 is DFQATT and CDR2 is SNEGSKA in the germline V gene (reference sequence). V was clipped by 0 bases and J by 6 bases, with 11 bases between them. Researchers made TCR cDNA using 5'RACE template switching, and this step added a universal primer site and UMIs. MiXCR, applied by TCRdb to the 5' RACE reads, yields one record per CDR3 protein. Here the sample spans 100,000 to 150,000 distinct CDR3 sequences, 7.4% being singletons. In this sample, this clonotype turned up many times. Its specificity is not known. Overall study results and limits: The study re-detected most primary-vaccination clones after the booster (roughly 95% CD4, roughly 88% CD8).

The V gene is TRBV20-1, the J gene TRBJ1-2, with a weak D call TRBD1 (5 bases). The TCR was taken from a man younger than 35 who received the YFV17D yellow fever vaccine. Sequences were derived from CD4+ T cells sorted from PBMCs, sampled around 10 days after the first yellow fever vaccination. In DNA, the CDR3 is TGCAGTGCTAGAGATCGTGGGGGGGATGGCTACACCTTC. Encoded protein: CSARDRGGDGYTF.